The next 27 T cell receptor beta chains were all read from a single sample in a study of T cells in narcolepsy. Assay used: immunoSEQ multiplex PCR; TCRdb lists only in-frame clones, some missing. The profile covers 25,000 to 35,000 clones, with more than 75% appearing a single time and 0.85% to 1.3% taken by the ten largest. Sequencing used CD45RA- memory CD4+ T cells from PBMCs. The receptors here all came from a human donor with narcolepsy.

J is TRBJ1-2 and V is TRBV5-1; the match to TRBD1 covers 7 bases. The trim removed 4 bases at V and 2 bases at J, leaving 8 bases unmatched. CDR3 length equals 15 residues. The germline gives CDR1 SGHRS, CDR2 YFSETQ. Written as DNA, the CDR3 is TGCGCCAGCAGCGCCGACAGGGCCCTCAACTATGGCTACACCTTC. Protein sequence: CASSADRALNYGYTF.

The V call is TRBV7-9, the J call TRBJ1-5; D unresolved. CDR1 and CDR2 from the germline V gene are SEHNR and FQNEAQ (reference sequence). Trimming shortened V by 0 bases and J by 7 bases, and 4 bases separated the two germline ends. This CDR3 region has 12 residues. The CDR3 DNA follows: TGTGCCAGCAGCTTAGCGGCCCAGCCCCAGCATTTT. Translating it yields CASSLAAQPQHF.

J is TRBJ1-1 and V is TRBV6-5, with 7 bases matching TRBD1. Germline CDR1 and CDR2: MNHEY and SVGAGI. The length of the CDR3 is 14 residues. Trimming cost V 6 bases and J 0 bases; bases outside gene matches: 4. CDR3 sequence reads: CASRWDRLNTEAFF. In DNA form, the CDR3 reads TGTGCCAGCAGGTGGGACAGATTGAACACTGAAGCTTTCTTT.

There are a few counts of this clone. CDR3: CASSLVEGRTDTQYF. As DNA, the CDR3 is TGCGCCAGCAGCTTGGTAGAGGGGAGGACAGATACGCAGTATTTT. The rearrangement joins TRBV5-1 to TRBJ2-3; weak D call: TRBD2 (6 bases). Per the germline V gene, CDR1 is SGHRS and CDR2 is YFSETQ. This CDR3 comprises 15 residues. V was clipped by 0 bases and J by 3 bases, with 11 bases between them.

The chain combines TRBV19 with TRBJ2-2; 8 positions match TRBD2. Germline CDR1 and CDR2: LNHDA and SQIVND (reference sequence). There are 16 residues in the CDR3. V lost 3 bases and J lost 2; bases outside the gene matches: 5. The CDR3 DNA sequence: TGTGCCAGTAGTATTCCGGGGGGGCTCAACACCGGGGAGCTGTTTTTT. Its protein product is CASSIPGGLNTGELFF.

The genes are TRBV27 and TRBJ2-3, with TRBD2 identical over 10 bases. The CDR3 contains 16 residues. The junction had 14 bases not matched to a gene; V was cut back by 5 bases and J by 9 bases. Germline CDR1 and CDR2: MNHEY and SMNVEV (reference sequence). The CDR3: CASSPPSGGIMATQYF. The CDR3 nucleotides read TGTGCCAGCAGTCCCCCTAGCGGGGGTATTATGGCGACGCAGTATTTT.

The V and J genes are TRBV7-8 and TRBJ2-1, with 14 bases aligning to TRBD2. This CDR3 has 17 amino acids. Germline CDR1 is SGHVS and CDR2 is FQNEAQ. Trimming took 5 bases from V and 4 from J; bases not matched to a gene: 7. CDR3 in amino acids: CASSPRLAGGPYNEQFF. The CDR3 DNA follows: TGTGCCAGCAGCCCTCGACTAGCGGGAGGGCCTTACAATGAGCAGTTCTTC.

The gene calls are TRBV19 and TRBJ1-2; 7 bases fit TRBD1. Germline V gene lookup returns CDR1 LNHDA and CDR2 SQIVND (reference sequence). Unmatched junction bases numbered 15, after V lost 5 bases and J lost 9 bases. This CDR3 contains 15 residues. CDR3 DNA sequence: TGTGCCAGTAGTTCCCTCCCTGACAGGGATGTGCGCTACACCTTC. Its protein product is CASSSLPDRDVRYTF. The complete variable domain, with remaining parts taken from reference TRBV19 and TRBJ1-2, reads DGGITQSPKYLFRKEGQNVTLSCEQNLNHDAMYWYRQDPGQGLRLIYYSQIVNDFQKGDIAEGYSVSREKKESFPLTVTSAQKNPTAFYLCASSSLPDRDVRYTFGSGTRLTVV.

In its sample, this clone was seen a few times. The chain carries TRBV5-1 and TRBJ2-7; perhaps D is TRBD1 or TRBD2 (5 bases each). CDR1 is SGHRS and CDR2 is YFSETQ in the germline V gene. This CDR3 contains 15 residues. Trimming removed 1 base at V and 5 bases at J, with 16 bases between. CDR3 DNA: TGCGCCAGCAGCTTGCTCGGGGCTGCCGTGAACGAGCAGTACTTC. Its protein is CASSLLGAAVNEQYF.

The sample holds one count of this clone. The chain's CDR3 is CASGFGQPSAEAFF. The CDR3 bases are TGTGCTAGTGGTTTCGGGCAACCCTCCGCTGAAGCTTTCTTT. The J gene is TRBJ1-1, the V gene TRBV12-5, with D unclear. The CDR3 consists of 14 residues. Germline V CDR1 and CDR2: LGHNT, FRNRAP. V lost 3 bases and J 6 bases, leaving 14 bases between the germline ends.

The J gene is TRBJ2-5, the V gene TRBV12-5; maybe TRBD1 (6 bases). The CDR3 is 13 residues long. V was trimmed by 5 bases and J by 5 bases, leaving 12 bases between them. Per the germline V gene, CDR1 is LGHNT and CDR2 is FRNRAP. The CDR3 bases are TGTGCTAGTGGTCACAGGGTTGGGGAGACCCAGTACTTC. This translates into CASGHRVGETQYF.

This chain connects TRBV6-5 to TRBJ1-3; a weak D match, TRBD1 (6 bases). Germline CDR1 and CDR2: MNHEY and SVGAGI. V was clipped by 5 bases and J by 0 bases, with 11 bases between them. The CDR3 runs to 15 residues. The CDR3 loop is CASSTGQNSGNTIYF. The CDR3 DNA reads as TGTGCCAGCAGTACCGGACAGAACTCTGGAAACACCATATATTTT.

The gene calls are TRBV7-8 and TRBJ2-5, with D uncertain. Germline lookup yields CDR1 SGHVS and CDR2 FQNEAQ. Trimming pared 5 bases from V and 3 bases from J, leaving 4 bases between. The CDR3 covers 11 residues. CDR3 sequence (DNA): TGTGCCAGCAGCCACGAAGAGACCCAGTACTTC. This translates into CASSHEETQYF.

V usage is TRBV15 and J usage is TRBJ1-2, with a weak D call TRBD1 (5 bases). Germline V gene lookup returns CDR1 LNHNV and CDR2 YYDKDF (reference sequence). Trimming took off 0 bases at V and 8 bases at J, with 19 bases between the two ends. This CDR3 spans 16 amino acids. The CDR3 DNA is TGTGCCACCAGCAGAGATATCGTGTACCGGGGCGAGGGCTACACCTTC. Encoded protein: CATSRDIVYRGEGYTF.

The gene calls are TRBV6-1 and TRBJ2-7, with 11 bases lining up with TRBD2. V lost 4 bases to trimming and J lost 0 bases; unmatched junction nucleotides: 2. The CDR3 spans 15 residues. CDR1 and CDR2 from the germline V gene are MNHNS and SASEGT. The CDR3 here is CASSVTSGSSYEQYF. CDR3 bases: TGTGCCAGCAGTGTCACTAGCGGGAGCTCCTACGAGCAGTACTTC.

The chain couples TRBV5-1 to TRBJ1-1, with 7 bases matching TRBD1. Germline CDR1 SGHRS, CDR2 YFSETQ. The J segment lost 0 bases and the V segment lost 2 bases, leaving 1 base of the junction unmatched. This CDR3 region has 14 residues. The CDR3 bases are TGCGCCAGCAGCTTACAGGGGATGAACACTGAAGCTTTCTTT. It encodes CASSLQGMNTEAFF.

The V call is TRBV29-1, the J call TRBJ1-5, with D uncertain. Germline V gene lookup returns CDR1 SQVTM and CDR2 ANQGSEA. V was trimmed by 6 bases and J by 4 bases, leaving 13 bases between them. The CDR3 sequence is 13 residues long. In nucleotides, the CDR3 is TGCAGCGTCGCCGCAGCTCCAAATCAGCCCCAGCATTTT. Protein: CSVAAAPNQPQHF.

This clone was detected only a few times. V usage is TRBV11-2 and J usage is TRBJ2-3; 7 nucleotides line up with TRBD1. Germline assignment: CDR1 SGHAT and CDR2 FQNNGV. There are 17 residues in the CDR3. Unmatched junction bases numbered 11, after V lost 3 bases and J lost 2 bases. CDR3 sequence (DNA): TGTGCCAGCAGCTTCGCCCAGACAGGGAACCCCACAGATACGCAGTATTTT. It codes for CASSFAQTGNPTDTQYF.

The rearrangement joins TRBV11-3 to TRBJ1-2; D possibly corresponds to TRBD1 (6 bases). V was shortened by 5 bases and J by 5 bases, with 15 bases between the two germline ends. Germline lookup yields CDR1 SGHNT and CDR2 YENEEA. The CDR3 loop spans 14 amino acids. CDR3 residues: CASSQGQGVYGYTF. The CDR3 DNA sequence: TGTGCCAGCAGCCAGGGGCAGGGCGTTTATGGCTACACCTTC.

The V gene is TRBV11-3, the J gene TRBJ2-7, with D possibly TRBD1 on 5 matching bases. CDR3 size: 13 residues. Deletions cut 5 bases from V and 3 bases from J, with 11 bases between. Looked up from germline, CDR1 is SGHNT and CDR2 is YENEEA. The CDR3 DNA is TGTGCCAGCAGCCAAACAGGTCTCTACGAGCAGTACTTC. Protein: CASSQTGLYEQYF.

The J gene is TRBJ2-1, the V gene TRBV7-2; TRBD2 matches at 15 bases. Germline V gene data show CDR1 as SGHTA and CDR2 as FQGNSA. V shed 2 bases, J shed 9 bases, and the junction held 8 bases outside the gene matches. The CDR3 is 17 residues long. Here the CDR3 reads CASSLHPGLAGGTEQFF. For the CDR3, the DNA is TGTGCCAGCAGCTTACATCCGGGACTAGCGGGAGGAACTGAGCAGTTCTTC.

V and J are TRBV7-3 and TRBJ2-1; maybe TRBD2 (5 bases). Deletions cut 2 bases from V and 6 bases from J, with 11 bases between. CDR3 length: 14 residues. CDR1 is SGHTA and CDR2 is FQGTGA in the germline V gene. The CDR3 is CASSLAGGGNEQFF. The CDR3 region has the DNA TGTGCCAGCAGCTTAGCGGGTGGAGGCAATGAGCAGTTCTTC.

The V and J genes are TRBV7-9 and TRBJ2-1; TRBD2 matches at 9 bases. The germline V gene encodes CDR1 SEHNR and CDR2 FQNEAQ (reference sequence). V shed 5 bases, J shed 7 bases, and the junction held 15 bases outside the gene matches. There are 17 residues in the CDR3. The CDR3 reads CASSPQLSGRPRNEQFF. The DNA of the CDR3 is TGTGCCAGCAGCCCCCAGTTAAGCGGGAGGCCAAGAAATGAGCAGTTCTTC.

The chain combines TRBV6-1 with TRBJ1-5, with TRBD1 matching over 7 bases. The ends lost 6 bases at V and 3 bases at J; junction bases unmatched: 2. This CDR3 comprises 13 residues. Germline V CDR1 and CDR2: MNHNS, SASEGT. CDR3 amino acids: CASRGQNNQPQHF. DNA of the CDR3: TGTGCCAGCAGGGGACAGAACAATCAGCCCCAGCATTTT.

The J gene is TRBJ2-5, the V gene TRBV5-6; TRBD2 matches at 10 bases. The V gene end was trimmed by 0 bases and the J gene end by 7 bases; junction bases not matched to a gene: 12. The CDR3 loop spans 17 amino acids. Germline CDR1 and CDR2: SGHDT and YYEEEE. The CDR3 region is CASSLVTSGTAGATQYF. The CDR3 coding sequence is TGTGCCAGCAGCTTGGTTACTAGCGGGACCGCTGGGGCGACCCAGTACTTC.

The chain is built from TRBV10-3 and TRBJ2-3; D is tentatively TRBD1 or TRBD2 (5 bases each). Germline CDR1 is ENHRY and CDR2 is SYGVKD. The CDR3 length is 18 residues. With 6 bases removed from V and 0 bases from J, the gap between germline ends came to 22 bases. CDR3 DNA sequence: TGTGCCATCAGGAGTACAGGACTGGCTGTCTCTAGCACAGATACGCAGTATTTT. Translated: CAIRSTGLAVSSTDTQYF.

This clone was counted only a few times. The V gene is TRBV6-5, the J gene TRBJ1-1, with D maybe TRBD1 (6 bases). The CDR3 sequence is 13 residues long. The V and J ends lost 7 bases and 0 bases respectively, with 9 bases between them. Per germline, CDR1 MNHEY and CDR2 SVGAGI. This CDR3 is CASTDRLNTEAFF. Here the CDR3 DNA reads TGTGCCAGCACGGACAGATTGAACACTGAAGCTTTCTTT.